Following are 10 T cell receptor beta chains from one sample sequenced in a study of blood T cell repertoires in COVID-19. Measured with immunoSEQ multiplex PCR; TCRdb has only the in-frame clones, and not every one. Of under 100,000 clones detected, around 90% appear once; the ten largest clones hold around 5.2%. The source material was peripheral blood. The receptors here all came from a man aged 55-75 years with COVID-19, enrolled during active disease.

The chain combines TRBV10-3 with TRBJ2-7, with D maybe TRBD2 (5 bases). In germline, CDR1 is ENHRY, CDR2 SYGVKD. The CDR3 has 13 amino acids. Trimming left V 10 bases short and J 0 bases short, with 13 bases between. CDR3: CASEDGLSYEQYF. CDR3 nucleotides: TGTGCCAGCGAGGACGGACTCTCCTACGAGCAGTACTTC.

This rearrangement joins TRBV2 to TRBJ2-4, with D possibly matching TRBD2 (6 bases). The CDR3 is 13 residues long. Germline CDR1 and CDR2: SNHLY and FYNNEI. The ends were cut back, 4 bases at V and 7 bases at J, with 11 bases in the middle. CDR3 amino acids: CASSVERANIQYF. The CDR3 region has the DNA TGTGCCAGCAGTGTGGAGCGGGCGAACATTCAGTACTTC.

V and J are TRBV28 and TRBJ1-1; 9 bases align to TRBD1. This CDR3 has 14 amino acids. The germline V gene encodes CDR1 MDHEN and CDR2 SYDVKM. V gave up 7 bases and J gave up 4 bases; unmatched junction bases: 7. CDR3 region: CASKQGAYSTEAFF. CDR3 DNA: TGTGCCAGCAAACAGGGGGCTTATAGCACTGAAGCTTTCTTT. The full variable domain, completed using reference TRBV28 and TRBJ1-1, is DVKVTQSSRYLVKRTGEKVFLECVQDMDHENMFWYRQDPGLGLRLIYFSYDVKMKEKGDIPEGYSVSREKKERFSLILESASTNQTSMYLCASKQGAYSTEAFFGQGTRLTVV.

The chain carries TRBV4-1 and TRBJ2-6; D is possibly TRBD2 (6 bases). The CDR3 sequence is 17 residues long. Trimming cost V 1 base and J 0 bases, with 10 bases left between them. Germline V gives CDR1 MGHRA, CDR2 YSYEKL. The DNA of the CDR3 is TGCGCCAGCAGCCAAGTCGGGGGTCTCTCTGGGGCCAACGTCCTGACTTTC. This sequence encodes CASSQVGGLSGANVLTF.

V and J are TRBV2 and TRBJ2-7; the match to TRBD1 covers 10 bases. Unmatched junction bases numbered 6, after V lost 7 bases and J lost 3 bases. This CDR3 is 14 amino acids long. CDR1 and CDR2 (germline): SNHLY, FYNNEI. CDR3 bases: TGTGCCAGCATGGGGACAGGGGAATTCTACGAGCAGTACTTC. It specifies CASMGTGEFYEQYF.

This chain links TRBV10-1 with TRBJ2-1; 9 positions match TRBD2. The CDR3 has 16 residues. V shed 0 bases and J 5 bases; nucleotides not matched to a gene: 5. Germline V gene sequence: CDR1 WNHNN, CDR2 SYGVQD (reference sequence). The CDR3: CASSESASGTHNEQFF. The DNA of the CDR3 is TGCGCCAGCAGTGAGTCGGCTAGCGGGACGCACAATGAGCAGTTCTTC.

V and J are TRBV21-1 and TRBJ2-7; the D call in the table, TRBD2, was not verified against the DNA. TRBV21-1 is a documented pseudogene. The CDR3 is 19 residues long. DNA of the CDR3: TGTGCCAGCAGCAAGGGGGACAGGGGGACTAGCGGGAACCTCTACGAGCAGTACTTC. Encoded protein: CASSKGDRGTSGNLYEQYF.

The DNA of the CDR3 is TGCGCCAGCAGCTTGGCAGGGTCCCCCGTCCGCACCGGGGAGCTGTTTTTT. This translates into CASSLAGSPVRTGELFF. The chain recombines TRBV5-1 with TRBJ2-2; D is possibly TRBD1 (5 bases). Germline V lookup: CDR1 SGHRS, CDR2 YFSETQ. This CDR3 is 17 amino acids long. V lost 0 bases and J 4 bases, leaving 16 bases between the germline ends.

The V gene is TRBV7-2, the J gene TRBJ2-4; 12 bases align to TRBD2. The CDR3 has 17 residues. The germline V gene has CDR1 SGHTA and CDR2 FQGNSA. Trimming took 5 bases from V and 1 from J; bases not matched to a gene: 6. CDR3 DNA sequence: TGTGCCAGCAGCCTGAGACTAGCGGGAGTGGCCAAAAACATTCAGTACTTC. This codes for CASSLRLAGVAKNIQYF.

The chain employs TRBV6-6 and TRBJ1-5; the D is unclear. CDR3 length equals 17 residues. CDR1 and CDR2 from the germline V gene are MNHNY and SVGAGI (reference sequence). Trimming stripped 6 bases from V and 0 bases from J, with 18 bases between. CDR3 residues: CASSRKTEFLSNQPQHF. CDR3 coding DNA: TGTGCCAGCAGCCGAAAAACAGAGTTCCTTAGCAATCAGCCCCAGCATTTT.